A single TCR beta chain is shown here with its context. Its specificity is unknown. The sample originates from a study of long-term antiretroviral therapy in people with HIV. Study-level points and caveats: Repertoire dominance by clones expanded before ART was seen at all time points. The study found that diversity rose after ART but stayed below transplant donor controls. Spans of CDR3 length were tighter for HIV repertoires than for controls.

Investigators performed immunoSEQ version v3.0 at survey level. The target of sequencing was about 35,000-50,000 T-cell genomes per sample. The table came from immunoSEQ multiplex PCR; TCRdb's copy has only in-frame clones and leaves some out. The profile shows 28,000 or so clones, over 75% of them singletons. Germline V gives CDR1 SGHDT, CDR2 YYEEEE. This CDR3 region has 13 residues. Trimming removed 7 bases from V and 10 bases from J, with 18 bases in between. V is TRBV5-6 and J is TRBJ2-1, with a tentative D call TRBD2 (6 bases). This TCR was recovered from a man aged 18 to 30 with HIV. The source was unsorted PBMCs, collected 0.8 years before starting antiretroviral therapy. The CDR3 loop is CASCWDSAIEQFF. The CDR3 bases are TGTGCCAGCTGTTGGGACTCAGCTATCGAGCAGTTCTTC.